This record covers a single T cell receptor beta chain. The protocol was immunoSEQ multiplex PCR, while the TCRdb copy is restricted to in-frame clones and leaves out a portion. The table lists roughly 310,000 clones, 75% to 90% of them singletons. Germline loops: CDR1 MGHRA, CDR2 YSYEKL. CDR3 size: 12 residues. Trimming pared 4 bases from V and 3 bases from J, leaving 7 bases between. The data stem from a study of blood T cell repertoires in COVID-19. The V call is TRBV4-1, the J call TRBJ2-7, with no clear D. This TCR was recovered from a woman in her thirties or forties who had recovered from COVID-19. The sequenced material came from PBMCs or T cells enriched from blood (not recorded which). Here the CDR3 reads CASSPPGYEQYF. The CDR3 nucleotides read TGCGCCAGCAGCCCCCCCGGCTACGAGCAGTACTTC.